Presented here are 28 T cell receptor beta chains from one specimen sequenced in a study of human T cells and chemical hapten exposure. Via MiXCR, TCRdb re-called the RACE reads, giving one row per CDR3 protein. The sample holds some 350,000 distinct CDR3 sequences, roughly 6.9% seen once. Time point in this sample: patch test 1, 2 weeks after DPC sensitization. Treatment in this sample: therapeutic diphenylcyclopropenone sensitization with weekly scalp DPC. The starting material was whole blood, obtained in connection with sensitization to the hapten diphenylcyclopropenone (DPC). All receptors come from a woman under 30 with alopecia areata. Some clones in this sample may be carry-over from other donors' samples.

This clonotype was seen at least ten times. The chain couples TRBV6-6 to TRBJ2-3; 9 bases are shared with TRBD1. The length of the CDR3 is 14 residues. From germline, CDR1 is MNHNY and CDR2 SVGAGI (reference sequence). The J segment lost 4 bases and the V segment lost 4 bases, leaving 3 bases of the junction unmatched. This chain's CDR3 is CASSWGQGADTQYF. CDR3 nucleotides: TGTGCCAGCAGTTGGGGACAGGGAGCAGATACGCAGTATTTT.

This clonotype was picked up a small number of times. The CDR3 DNA follows: TGCAGCGTTGAGGCAGGGATCCCCTATGGCTACACCTTC. Translated, it gives CSVEAGIPYGYTF. The genes are TRBV29-1 and TRBJ1-2, with D tentatively TRBD1 (5 bases). Trimming removed 3 bases from V and 4 bases from J, with 12 bases in between. Germline V gives CDR1 SQVTM, CDR2 ANQGSEA. This CDR3 spans 13 amino acids.

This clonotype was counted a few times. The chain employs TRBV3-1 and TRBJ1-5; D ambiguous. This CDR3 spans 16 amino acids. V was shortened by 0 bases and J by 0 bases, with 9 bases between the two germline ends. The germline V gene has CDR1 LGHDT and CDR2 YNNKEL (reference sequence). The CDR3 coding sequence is TGTGCCAGCAGCCAAGAACACGTAGATAGCAATCAGCCCCAGCATTTT. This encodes CASSQEHVDSNQPQHF.

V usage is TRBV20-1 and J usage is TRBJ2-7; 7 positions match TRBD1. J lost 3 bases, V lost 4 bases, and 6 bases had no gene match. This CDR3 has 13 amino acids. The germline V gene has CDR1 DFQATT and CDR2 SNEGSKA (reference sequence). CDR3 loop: CSAKGQRNYEQYF. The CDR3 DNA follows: TGCAGTGCTAAGGGACAGAGAAACTACGAGCAGTACTTC.

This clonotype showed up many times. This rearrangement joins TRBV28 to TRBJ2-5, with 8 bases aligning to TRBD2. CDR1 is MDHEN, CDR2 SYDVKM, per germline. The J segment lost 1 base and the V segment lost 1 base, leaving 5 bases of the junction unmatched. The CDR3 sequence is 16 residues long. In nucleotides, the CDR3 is TGTGCCAGCAGTTTATCGCCAGCGGGGGTCCAAGAGACCCAGTACTTC. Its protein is CASSLSPAGVQETQYF. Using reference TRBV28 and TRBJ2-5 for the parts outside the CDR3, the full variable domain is DVKVTQSSRYLVKRTGEKVFLECVQDMDHENMFWYRQDPGLGLRLIYFSYDVKMKEKGDIPEGYSVSREKKERFSLILESASTNQTSMYLCASSLSPAGVQETQYFGPGTRLLVL.

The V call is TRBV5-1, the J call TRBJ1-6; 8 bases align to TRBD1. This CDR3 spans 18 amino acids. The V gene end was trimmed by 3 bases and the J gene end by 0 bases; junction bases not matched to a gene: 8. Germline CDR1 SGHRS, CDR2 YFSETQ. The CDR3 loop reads CASSSSETGVSYNSPLHF. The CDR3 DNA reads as TGCGCCAGCAGCTCAAGTGAGACAGGGGTCTCCTATAATTCACCCCTCCACTTT.

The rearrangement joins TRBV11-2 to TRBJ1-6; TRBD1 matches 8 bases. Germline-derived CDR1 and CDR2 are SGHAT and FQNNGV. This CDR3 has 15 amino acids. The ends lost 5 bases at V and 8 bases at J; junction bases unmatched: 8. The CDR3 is CASSVKGQEYSPLHF. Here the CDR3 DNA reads TGTGCCAGCAGCGTAAAGGGACAGGAGTATTCACCCCTCCACTTT.

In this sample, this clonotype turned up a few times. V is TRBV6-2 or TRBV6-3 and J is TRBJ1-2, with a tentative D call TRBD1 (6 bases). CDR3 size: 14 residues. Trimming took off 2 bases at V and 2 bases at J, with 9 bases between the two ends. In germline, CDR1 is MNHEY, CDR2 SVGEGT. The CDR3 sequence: CASSYGTRNYGYTF. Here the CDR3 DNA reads TGTGCCAGCAGTTACGGGACACGGAACTATGGCTACACCTTC.

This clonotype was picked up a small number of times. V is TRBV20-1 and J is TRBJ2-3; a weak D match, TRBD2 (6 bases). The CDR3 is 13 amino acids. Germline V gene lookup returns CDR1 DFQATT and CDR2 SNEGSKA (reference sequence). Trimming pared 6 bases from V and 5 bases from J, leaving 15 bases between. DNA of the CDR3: TGCAGTGCGGTGGGGCTAGCGAGAGATACGCAGTATTTT. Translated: CSAVGLARDTQYF.

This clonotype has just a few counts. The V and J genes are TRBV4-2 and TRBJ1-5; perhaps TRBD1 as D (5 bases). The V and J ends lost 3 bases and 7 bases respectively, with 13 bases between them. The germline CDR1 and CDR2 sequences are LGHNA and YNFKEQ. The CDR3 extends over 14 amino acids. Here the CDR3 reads CASSQGREGQPQHF. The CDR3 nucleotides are TGTGCCAGCAGCCAGGGCAGGGAGGGCCAGCCCCAGCATTTT.

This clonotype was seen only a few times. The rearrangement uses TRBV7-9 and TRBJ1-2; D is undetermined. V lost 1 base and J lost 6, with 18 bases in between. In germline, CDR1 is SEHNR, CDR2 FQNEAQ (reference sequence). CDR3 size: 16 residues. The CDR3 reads CASSLDEAPRVNGYTF. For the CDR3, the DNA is TGTGCCAGCAGCTTAGATGAGGCGCCGAGGGTAAATGGCTACACCTTC.

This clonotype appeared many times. This CDR3 is CATSRDILAGALKNIQYF. The CDR3 DNA reads TGTGCCACCAGCAGAGATATCCTAGCGGGGGCCCTTAAAAACATTCAGTACTTC. The rearrangement links TRBV15 to TRBJ2-4, with TRBD2 matching over 10 bases. The CDR3 is 18 amino acids. Germline V gene lookup returns CDR1 LNHNV and CDR2 YYDKDF (reference sequence). With 0 bases clipped from V and 4 bases from J, the junction kept 9 bases outside the gene matches.

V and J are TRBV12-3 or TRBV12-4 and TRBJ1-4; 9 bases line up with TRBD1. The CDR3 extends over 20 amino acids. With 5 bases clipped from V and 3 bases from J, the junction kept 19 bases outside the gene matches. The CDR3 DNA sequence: TGTGCCAGCAGTCCCCTCGGACAGGGGCAAAGAGGCATAGCTAATGAAAAACTGTTTTTT. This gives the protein CASSPLGQGQRGIANEKLFF.

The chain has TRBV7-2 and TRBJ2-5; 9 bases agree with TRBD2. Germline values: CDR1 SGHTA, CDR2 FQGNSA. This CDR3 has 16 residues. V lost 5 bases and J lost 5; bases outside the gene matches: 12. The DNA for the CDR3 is TGTGCCAGCAGCCCCTTCGCGGGGGGGTCGGGGGAGACCCAGTACTTC. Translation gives CASSPFAGGSGETQYF. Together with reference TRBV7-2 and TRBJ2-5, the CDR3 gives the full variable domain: GAGVSQSPSNKVTEKGKDVELRCDPISGHTALYWYRQSLGQGLEFLIYFQGNSAPDKSGLPSDRFSAERTGGSVSTLTIQRTQQEDSAVYLCASSPFAGGSGETQYFGPGTRLLVL.

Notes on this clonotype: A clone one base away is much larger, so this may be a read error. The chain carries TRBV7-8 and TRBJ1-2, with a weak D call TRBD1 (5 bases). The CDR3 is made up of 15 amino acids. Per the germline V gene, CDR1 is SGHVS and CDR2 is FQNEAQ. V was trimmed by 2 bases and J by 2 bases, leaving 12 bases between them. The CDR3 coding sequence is TGTGCCAGCAGCTTACGGGGGGACGCAAACTATGGCTACACCTTC. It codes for CASSLRGDANYGYTF.

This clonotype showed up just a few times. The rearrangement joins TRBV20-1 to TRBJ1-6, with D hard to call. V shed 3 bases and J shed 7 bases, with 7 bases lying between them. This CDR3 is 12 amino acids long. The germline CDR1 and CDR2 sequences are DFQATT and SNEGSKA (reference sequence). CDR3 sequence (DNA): TGCAGTGCTAGGGATCCCAATTCACCCCTCCACTTT. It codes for CSARDPNSPLHF.

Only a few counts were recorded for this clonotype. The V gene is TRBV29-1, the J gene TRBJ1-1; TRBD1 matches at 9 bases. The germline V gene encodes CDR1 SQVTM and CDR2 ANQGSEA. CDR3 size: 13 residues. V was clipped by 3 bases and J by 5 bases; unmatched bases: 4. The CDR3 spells CSVDGQGRTEAFF. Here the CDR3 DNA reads TGCAGCGTTGACGGACAGGGGAGGACTGAAGCTTTCTTT.

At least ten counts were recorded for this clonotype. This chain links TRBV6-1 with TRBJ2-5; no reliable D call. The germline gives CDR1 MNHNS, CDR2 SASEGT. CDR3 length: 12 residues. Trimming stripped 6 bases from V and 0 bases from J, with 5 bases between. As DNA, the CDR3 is TGTGCCAGCAGGTCAGACCAAGAGACCCAGTACTTC. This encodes CASRSDQETQYF.

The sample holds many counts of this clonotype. CDR3 amino acids: CASRDGRAREQYF. The CDR3, as DNA: TGTGCCAGCAGAGACGGACGGGCCCGCGAGCAGTACTTC. V usage is TRBV2 and J usage is TRBJ2-7; D uncertain. The CDR3 is 13 amino acids. Germline assignment: CDR1 SNHLY and CDR2 FYNNEI. Trimming pared 6 bases from V and 6 bases from J, leaving 15 bases between.

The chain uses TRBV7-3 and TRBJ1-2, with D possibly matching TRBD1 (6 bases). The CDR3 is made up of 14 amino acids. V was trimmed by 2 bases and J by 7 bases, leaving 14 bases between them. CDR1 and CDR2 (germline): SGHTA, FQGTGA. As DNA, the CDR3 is TGTGCCAGCAGCTTATCGCCGGGGGCGGGTGGCTACACCTTC. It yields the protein CASSLSPGAGGYTF.

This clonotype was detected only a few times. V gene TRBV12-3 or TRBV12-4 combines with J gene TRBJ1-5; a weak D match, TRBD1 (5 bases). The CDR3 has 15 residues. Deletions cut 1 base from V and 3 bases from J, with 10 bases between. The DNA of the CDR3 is TGTGCCAGCAGTTTAGGGCAGGGTCACAATCAGCCCCAGCATTTT. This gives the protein CASSLGQGHNQPQHF.

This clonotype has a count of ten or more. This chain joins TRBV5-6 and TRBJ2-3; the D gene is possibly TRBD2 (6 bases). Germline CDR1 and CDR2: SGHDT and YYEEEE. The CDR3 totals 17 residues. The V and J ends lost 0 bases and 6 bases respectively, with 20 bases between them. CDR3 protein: CASSLGKTSMVVDTQYF. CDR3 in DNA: TGTGCCAGCAGCTTGGGTAAGACTAGTATGGTAGTGGATACGCAGTATTTT.

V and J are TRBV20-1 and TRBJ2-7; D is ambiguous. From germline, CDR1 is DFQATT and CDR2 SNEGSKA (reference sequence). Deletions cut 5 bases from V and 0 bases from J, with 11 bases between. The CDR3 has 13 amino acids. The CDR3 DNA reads TGCAGTGCTCTTATACAAAGCTCCTACGAGCAGTACTTC. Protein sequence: CSALIQSSYEQYF.

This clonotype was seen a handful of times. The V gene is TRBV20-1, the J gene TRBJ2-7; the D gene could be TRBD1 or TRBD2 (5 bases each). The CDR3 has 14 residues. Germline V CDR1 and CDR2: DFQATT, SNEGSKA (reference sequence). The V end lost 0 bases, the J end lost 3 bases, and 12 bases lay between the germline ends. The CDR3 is CSARDGTEIYEQYF. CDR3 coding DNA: TGCAGTGCTAGAGACGGGACGGAGATCTACGAGCAGTACTTC.

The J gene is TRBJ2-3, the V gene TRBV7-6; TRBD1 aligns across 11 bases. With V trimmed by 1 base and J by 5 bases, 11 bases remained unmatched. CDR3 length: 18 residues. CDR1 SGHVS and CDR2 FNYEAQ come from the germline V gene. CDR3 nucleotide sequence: TGTGCCAGCAGCTTAGTCGGGACAGGGGGTCCCGTGGTAGATACGCAGTATTTT. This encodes CASSLVGTGGPVVDTQYF.

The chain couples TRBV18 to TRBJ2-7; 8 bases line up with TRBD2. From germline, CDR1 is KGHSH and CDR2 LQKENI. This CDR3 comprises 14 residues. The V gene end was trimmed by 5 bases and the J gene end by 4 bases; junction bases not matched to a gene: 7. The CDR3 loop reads CASSIGPGGYEQYF. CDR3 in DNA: TGTGCCAGCTCAATTGGACCGGGGGGGTACGAGCAGTACTTC.

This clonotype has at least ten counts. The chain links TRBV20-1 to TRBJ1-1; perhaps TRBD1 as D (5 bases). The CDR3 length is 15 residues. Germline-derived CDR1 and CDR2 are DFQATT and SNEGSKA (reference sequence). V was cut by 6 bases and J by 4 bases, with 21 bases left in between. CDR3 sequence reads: CSALRVSEVPTEAFF. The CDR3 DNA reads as TGCAGTGCACTCAGGGTCTCGGAAGTCCCCACTGAAGCTTTCTTT.

The CDR3 is CASSVSAEAFF. Here the CDR3 DNA reads TGTGCCAGCAGTGTCAGCGCTGAAGCTTTCTTT. This chain joins TRBV12-3 or TRBV12-4 and TRBJ1-1; no clear D gene. CDR3 length: 11 residues. The V end lost 5 bases, the J end lost 6 bases, and 7 bases lay between the germline ends.